This T cell receptor beta chain emerged from a study of blood T cell repertoires in COVID-19. Looking at the study overall: In each case, the material was cDNA or gDNA derived from T cells, B-cell-depleted T cells, or PBMCs.

Per the original methods: Amplification of reference gene primers provided the estimated nucleated cell counts. Only in-frame clones appear in the TCRdb table, and some are missing; sequencing was by immunoSEQ multiplex PCR. V, J and clone size reflect that table, while D and trimming were determined from the DNA. The table lists 40,000 to 45,000 clones, 87% of them singletons. Seattle-derived patients entered the study during active infection and were followed longitudinally. The germline V gene encodes CDR1 MNHEY and CDR2 SVGAGI. The length of the CDR3 is 13 residues. The V segment lost 6 bases and the J segment 6 bases; nucleotides outside the gene matches: 7.

This clonotype was sampled from a man aged 40-55 years with COVID-19, enrolled during active disease. The sequenced sample consisted of peripheral blood. The J gene is TRBJ1-1, the V gene TRBV6-5, with TRBD1 matching over 7 bases. This CDR3 reads CASRIRGRPEAFF. The CDR3 bases are TGTGCCAGCAGGATCAGGGGGAGGCCTGAAGCTTTCTTT.